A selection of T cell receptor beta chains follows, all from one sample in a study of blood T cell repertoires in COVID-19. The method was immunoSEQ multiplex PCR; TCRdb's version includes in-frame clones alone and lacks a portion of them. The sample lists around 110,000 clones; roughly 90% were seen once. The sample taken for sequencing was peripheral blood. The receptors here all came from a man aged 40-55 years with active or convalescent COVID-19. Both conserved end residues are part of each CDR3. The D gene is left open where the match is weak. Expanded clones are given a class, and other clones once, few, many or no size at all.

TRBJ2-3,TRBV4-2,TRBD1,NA,TGTGCCAGCAGCCTCGGGACAGCGACAGATACGCAGTATTTT,CASSLGTATDTQYF
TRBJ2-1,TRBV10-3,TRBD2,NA,TGTGCCATCAGGCCGACTAGCAACAATGAGCAGTTCTTC,CAIRPTSNNEQFF
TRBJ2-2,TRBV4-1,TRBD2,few,TGCGCCAGCAGCCAAGATCCGGCGGGAGTAGGTGCCGGGGAGCTGTTTTTT,CASSQDPAGVGAGELFF
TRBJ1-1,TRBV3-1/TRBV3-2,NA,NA,TGTGCCAGCAGCTCGACCGGGGGGGACACTGAAGCTTTCTTT,CASSSTGGDTEAFF
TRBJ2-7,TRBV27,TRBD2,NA,TGTGCCAGCACGACGGGACTAGCGGGACCCACCTACGAGCAGTACTTC,CASTTGLAGPTYEQYF
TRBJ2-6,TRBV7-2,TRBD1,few,TGTGCCAGCAGCTTAGCGGCTTTGGGTGGACAGGGCTCTGGGGCCAACGTCCTGACTTTC,CASSLAALGGQGSGANVLTF
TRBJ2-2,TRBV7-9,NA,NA,TGTGCCAGCAGCTTGACAGGCACCACCGGGGAGCTGTTTTTT,CASSLTGTTGELFF
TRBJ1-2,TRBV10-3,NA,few,TGTGCCATCAGTTCAACCCCCGGGGGGACAAGGAACACTGAAAACTATGGCTACACCTTC,CAISSTPGGTRNTENYGYTF
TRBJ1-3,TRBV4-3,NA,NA,TGCGCCAGCAGCCAAGTTAGGGGCTCTGGAAACACCATATATTTT,CASSQVRGSGNTIYF
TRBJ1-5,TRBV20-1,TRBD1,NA,TGCAGTGCTAGTAGGACAGGGGGGGTATATAGCAATCAGCCCCAGCATTTT,CSASRTGGVYSNQPQHF
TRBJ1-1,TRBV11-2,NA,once,TGTGCCAGCAGCCCCTTTCGGGGGACTGAAGCTTTCTTT,CASSPFRGTEAFF